Listed below are T cell receptor beta chains from one sample, sequenced in a study of T cells after yellow fever vaccination. A single record per CDR3 protein comes from TCRdb applying MiXCR to the 5' RACE reads. The sample holds some 350,000 distinct CDR3 sequences, roughly 4.3% seen once. The starting material was PBMCs, obtained 5 days after the yellow fever booster vaccination. The receptors derive from a man between 18 and 29 years old who received the YFV17D yellow fever vaccine. CDR3s include the opening cysteine and the closing phenylalanine or tryptophan. Fields, in order: clone size, J gene, V gene, D gene, CDR3 protein, CDR3 DNA. The D gene is left open where the match is weak. Size is omitted from some rows. Given values are once, few, many or a class for expanded clones.

>few|TRBJ1-2|TRBV7-2|TRBD1
CASSFDREYSSYGYTF
TGTGCCAGCAGCTTTGACAGGGAGTATTCCTCCTATGGCTACACCTTC
>many|TRBJ1-1|TRBV6-5|.
CASSLQGGGMNTEAFF
TGTGCCAGCAGTTTACAAGGAGGGGGTATGAACACTGAAGCTTTCTTT
>few|TRBJ2-7|TRBV7-9|TRBD1
CASSFDRASSYEQYF
TGTGCCAGCAGCTTCGACAGGGCATCCTCCTACGAGCAGTACTTC
>.|TRBJ2-1|TRBV19|.
CASRVGPTQQFF
TGTGCCAGTAGGGTGGGTCCCACCCAGCAGTTCTTC
>.|TRBJ2-7|TRBV5-1|TRBD1
CASSFLGQGFTEQYF
TGCGCCAGCAGCTTCCTGGGACAGGGGTTCACCGAGCAGTACTTC
>few|TRBJ2-1|TRBV4-2|TRBD2
CASSHSGGYDEQFF
TGTGCCAGCAGCCATAGCGGGGGGTACGATGAGCAGTTCTTC
>few|TRBJ1-2|TRBV5-5|.
CASSSIRGGYGYTF
TGTGCCAGCAGCTCCATTCGGGGGGGCTATGGCTACACCTTC
>.|TRBJ2-5|TRBV5-1|TRBD1
CASSSARGHSQETQYF
TGCGCCAGCAGCTCGGCCAGGGGGCACTCCCAAGAGACCCAGTACTTC
>.|TRBJ2-2|TRBV20-1|.
CSARVRRGGTGELFF
TGCAGTGCTAGAGTGCGGCGGGGAGGCACCGGGGAGCTGTTTTTT
>few|TRBJ2-3|TRBV7-2|TRBD1
CASKPDQGGTDTQYF
TGTGCCAGCAAACCCGACCAGGGGGGCACAGATACGCAGTATTTT
>many|TRBJ1-2|TRBV6-5|.
CASSPQVNYGYTF
TGTGCCAGCAGCCCCCAGGTTAACTATGGCTACACCTTC
>few|TRBJ2-1|TRBV7-2|.
CAIQGYNEQFF
TGTGCCATTCAGGGGTACAATGAGCAGTTCTTC